This T cell receptor (beta chain) was captured in a study of CD8+ T cells in alopecia areata. Whole-study findings and limits: Lesional scalp exceeded normal scalp in clonality, especially in alopecia totalis/universalis.

Sorting separated CD4+ and CD8+ T cells out of PBMCs. Reverse transcribed after extraction, RNA yielded cDNA as the sequencing template. This table comes from immunoSEQ multiplex PCR, and its TCRdb copy is limited to in-frame clones, with some not included. This sample yields roughly 30,000 clones, of which more than 55% are seen a single time; more than 15% belongs to the top ten. V was shortened by 3 bases and J by 2 bases, with 14 bases between the two germline ends. There are 15 residues in the CDR3. Germline CDR1 is LGHNA and CDR2 is YSLEER. Details on this clone: Its target is unknown.

The chain joins TRBV4-3 to TRBJ2-7, with D perhaps TRBD2 (6 bases). Specimen: NKG2D-high CD8+ T cells sorted from blood. The TCR sequence derives from a human donor with alopecia areata. The CDR3 region has the DNA TGCGCCAGCAGCCAGACGCCGGGAGCCACCTACGAGCAGTACTTC. Translating it yields CASSQTPGATYEQYF.